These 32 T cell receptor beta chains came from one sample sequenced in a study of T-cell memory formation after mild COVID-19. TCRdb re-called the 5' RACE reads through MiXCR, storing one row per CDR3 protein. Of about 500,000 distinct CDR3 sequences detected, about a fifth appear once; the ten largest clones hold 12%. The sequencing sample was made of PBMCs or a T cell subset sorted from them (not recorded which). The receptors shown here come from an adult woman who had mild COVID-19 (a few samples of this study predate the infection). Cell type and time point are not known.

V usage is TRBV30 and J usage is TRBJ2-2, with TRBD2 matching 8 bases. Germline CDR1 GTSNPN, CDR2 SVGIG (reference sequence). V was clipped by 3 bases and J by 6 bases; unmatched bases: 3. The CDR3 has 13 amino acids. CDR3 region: CAWRGLGPGELFF. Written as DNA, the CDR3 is TGTGCCTGGAGGGGACTAGGACCCGGGGAGCTGTTTTTT.

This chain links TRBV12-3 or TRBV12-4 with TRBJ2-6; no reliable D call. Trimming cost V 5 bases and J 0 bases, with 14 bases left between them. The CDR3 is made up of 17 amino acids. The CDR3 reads CASSPRIFDSGANVLTF. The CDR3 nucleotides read TGTGCCAGCAGTCCTAGGATCTTCGACTCTGGGGCCAACGTCCTGACTTTC.

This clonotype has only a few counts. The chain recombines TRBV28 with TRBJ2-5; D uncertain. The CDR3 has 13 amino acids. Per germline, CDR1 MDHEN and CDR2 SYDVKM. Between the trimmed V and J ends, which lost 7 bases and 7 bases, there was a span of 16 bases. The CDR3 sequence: CASMNYRVVTQYF. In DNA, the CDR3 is TGTGCCAGCATGAACTACCGAGTCGTGACCCAGTACTTC.

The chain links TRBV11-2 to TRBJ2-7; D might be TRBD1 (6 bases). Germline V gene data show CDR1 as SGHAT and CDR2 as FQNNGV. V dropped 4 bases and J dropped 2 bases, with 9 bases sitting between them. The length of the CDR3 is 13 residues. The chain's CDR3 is CASSWGRTYEQYF. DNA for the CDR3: TGTGCCAGCAGCTGGGGGCGAACCTACGAGCAGTACTTC.

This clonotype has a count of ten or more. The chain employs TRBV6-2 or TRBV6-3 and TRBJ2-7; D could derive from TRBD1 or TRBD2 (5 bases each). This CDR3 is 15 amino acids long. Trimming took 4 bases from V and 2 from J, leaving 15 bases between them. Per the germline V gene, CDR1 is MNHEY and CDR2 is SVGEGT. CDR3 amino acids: CASSFGTADTYEQYF. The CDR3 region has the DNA TGTGCCAGCAGTTTCGGGACGGCCGATACCTACGAGCAGTACTTC.

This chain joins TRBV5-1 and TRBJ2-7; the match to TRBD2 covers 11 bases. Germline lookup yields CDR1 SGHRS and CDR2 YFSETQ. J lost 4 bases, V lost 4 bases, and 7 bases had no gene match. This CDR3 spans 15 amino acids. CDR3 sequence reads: CASSRGLADTYEQYF. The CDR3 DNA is TGCGCCAGCAGCCGGGGACTAGCGGATACTTACGAGCAGTACTTC.

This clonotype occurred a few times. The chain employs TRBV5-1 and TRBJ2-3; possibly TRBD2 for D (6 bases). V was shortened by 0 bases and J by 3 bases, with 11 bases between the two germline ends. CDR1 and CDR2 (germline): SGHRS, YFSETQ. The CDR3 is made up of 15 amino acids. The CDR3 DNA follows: TGCGCCAGCAGCTTGGCCGTAGCGGTGACAGATACGCAGTATTTT. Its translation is CASSLAVAVTDTQYF. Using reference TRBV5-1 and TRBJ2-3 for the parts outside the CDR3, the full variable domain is KAGVTQTPRYLIKTRGQQVTLSCSPISGHRSVSWYQQTPGQGLQFLFEYFSETQRNKGNFPGRFSGRQFSNSRSEMNVSTLELGDSALYLCASSLAVAVTDTQYFGPGTRLTVL.

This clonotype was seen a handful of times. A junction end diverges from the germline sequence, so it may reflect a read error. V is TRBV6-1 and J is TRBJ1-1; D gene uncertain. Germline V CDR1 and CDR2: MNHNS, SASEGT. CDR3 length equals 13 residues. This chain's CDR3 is CASTTAMNTEAFF. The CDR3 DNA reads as TGTGCCAGCACTACGGCTATGAATACTGAAGCTTTCTTT.

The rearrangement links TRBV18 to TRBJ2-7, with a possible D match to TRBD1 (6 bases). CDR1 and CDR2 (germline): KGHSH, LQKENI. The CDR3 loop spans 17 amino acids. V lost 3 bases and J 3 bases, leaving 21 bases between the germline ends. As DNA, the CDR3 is TGTGCCAGCTCACCCTCCTCAGGGGTTTGGGGAAGCTACGAGCAGTACTTC. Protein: CASSPSSGVWGSYEQYF.

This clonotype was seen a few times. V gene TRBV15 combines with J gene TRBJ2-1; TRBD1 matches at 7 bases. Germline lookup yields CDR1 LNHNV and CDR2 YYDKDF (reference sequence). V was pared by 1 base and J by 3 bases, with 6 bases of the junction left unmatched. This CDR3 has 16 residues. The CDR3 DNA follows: TGTGCCACCAGCAGAGGAAGCTCAGGGGGCTACAATGAGCAGTTCTTC. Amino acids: CATSRGSSGGYNEQFF.

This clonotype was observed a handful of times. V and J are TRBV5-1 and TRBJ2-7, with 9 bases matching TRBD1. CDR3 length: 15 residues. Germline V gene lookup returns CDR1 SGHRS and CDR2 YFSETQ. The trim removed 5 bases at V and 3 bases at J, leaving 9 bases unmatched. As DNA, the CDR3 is TGCGCCAGCAGGCCTCGGACAGGGGCCCTCTACGAGCAGTACTTC. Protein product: CASRPRTGALYEQYF.

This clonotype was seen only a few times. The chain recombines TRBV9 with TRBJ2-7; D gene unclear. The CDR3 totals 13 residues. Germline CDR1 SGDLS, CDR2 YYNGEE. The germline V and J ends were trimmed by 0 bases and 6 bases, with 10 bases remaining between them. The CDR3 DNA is TGTGCCAGCAGCGTAGGGATAGAGACCGAGCAGTACTTC. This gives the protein CASSVGIETEQYF.

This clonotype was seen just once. CDR3 sequence reads: CASSLGYGGITYEQYF. Here the CDR3 DNA reads TGCGCCAGCAGCTTAGGTTATGGGGGGATTACCTACGAGCAGTACTTC. The chain is built from TRBV5-1 and TRBJ2-7, with TRBD2 as a possible D gene (6 bases). Trimming left V 2 bases short and J 2 bases short, with 17 bases between. The CDR3 covers 16 residues. Germline V gene sequence: CDR1 SGHRS, CDR2 YFSETQ.

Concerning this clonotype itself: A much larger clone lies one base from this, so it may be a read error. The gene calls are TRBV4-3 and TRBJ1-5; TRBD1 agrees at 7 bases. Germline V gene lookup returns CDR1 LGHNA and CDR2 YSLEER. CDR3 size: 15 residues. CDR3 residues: CDSSQETGNNQPQHF. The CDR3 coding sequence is TGCGACAGCAGCCAAGAGACAGGGAATAATCAGCCCCAGCATTTT.

The CDR3: CSARANSGNTIYF. The DNA of the CDR3 is TGCAGTGCTAGGGCGAACTCTGGAAACACCATATATTTT. The chain recombines TRBV20-1 with TRBJ1-3, with D uncertain. Trimming took off 3 bases at V and 0 bases at J, with 6 bases between the two ends. The CDR3 covers 13 residues. The germline V gene has CDR1 DFQATT and CDR2 SNEGSKA (reference sequence).

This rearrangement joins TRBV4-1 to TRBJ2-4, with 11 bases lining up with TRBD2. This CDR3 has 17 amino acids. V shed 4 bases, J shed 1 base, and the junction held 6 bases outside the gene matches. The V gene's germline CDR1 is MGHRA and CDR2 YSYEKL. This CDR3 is CASSRASGGYAKNIQYF. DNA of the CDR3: TGCGCCAGCAGCCGGGCTAGCGGGGGGTACGCCAAAAACATTCAGTACTTC.

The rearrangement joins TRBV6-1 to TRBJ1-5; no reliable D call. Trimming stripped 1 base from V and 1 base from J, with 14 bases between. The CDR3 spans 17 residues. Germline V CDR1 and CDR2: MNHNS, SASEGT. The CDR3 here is CASSEVRRSYSNQPQHF. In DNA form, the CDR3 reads TGTGCCAGCAGTGAAGTAAGAAGATCCTACAGCAATCAGCCCCAGCATTTT.

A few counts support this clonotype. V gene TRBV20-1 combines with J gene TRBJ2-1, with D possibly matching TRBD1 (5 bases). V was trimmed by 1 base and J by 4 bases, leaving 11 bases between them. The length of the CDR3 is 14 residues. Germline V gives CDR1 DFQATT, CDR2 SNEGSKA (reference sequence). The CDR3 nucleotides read TGCAGTGCTAGAGGCCAAGACAGATACAATGAGCAGTTCTTC. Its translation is CSARGQDRYNEQFF.

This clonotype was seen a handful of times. Here the CDR3 reads CASTNVDRRVGGYTF. Written as DNA, the CDR3 is TGTGCCAGCACCAACGTGGACAGGAGGGTTGGTGGCTACACCTTC. The gene calls are TRBV12-3 or TRBV12-4 and TRBJ1-2, with TRBD1 identical over 7 bases. This CDR3 is built from 15 residues. With 7 bases clipped from V and 7 bases from J, the junction kept 15 bases outside the gene matches.

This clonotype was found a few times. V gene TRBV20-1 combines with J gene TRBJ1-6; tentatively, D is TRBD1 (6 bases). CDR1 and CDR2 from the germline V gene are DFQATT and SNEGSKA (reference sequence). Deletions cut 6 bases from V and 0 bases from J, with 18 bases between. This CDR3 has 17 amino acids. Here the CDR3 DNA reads TGCAGTGCCTTCAAGGACAGCCTAAGCTCCTATAATTCACCCCTCCACTTT. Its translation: CSAFKDSLSSYNSPLHF.

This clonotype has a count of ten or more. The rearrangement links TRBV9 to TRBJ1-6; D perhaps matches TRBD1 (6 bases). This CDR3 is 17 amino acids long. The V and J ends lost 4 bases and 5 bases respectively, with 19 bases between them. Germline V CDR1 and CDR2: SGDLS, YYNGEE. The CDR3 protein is CASSPRSGQWNNSPLHF. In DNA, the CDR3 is TGTGCCAGCAGCCCACGTTCGGGACAATGGAATAATTCACCCCTCCACTTT.

CDR3 in amino acids: CASIDSRGSDEQFF. CDR3 DNA sequence: TGCGCCAGCATCGACTCCCGGGGATCTGATGAGCAGTTCTTC. V gene TRBV5-1 combines with J gene TRBJ2-1; tentative D call: TRBD2 (5 bases). The CDR3 is made up of 14 amino acids. Trimming pared 6 bases from V and 8 bases from J, leaving 18 bases between. Looked up from germline, CDR1 is SGHRS and CDR2 is YFSETQ. The full variable domain, completed using reference TRBV5-1 and TRBJ2-1, is KAGVTQTPRYLIKTRGQQVTLSCSPISGHRSVSWYQQTPGQGLQFLFEYFSETQRNKGNFPGRFSGRQFSNSRSEMNVSTLELGDSALYLCASIDSRGSDEQFFGPGTRLTVL.

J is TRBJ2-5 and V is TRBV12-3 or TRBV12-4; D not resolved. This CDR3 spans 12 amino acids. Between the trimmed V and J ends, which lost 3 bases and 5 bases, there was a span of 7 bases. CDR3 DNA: TGTGCCAGCAGTTTCGTCCCCGAGACCCAGTACTTC. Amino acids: CASSFVPETQYF.

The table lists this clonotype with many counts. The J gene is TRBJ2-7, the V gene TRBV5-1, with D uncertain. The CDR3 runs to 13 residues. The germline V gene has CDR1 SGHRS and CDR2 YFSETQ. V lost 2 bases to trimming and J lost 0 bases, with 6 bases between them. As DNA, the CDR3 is TGCGCCAGCAGCTTAACAGACTCCTACGAGCAGTACTTC. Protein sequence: CASSLTDSYEQYF.

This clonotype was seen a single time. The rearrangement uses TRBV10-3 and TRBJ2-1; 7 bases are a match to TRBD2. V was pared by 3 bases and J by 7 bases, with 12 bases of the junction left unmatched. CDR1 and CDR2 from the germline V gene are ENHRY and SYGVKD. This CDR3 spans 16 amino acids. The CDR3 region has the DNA TGTGCCATCAGTGAACTTTCAGCGGGGCCTGGTAATGAGCAGTTCTTC. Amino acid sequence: CAISELSAGPGNEQFF.

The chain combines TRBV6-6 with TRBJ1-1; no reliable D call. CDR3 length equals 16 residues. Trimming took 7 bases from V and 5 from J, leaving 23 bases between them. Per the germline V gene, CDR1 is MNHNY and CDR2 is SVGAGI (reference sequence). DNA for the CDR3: TGTGCCAGCACCCCCGGGAGTAGCCGGGTGGGAACTGAAGCTTTCTTT. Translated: CASTPGSSRVGTEAFF.

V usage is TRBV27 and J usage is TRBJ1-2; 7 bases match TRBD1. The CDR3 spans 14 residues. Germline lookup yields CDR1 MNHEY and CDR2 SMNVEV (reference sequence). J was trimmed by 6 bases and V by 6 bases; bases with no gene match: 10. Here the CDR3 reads CASRVRQGPDGYTF. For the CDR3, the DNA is TGTGCCAGCAGGGTTCGACAGGGCCCCGATGGCTACACCTTC.

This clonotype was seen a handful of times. The CDR3 coding sequence is TGCGCCAGCAGCCAAGTCGGTGAATCCCGCTACGAGCAGTACTTC. Its protein product is CASSQVGESRYEQYF. The chain employs TRBV4-1 and TRBJ2-7; no clear D gene. CDR1 and CDR2 from the germline V gene are MGHRA and YSYEKL. V lost 1 base, J lost 3 bases, and 13 bases lay in between. This CDR3 has 15 residues.

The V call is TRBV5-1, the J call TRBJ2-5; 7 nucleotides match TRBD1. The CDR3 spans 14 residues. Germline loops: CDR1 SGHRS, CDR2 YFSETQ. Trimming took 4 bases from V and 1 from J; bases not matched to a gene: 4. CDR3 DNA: TGCGCCAGCAGCGGAGGACAGGTCCAAGAGACCCAGTACTTC. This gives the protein CASSGGQVQETQYF.

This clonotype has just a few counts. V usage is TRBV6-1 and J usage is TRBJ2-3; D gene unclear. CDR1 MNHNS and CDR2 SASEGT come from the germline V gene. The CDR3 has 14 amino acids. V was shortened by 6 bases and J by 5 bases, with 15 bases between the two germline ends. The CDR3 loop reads CASRAGPQRDTQYF. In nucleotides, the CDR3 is TGTGCCAGCAGGGCCGGGCCACAGCGAGATACGCAGTATTTT.

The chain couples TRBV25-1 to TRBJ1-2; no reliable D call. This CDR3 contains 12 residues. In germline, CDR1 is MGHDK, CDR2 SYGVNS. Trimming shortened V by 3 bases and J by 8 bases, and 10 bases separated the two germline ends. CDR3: CASSEGGPGYTF. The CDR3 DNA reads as TGTGCCAGCAGTGAGGGAGGGCCGGGCTACACCTTC.

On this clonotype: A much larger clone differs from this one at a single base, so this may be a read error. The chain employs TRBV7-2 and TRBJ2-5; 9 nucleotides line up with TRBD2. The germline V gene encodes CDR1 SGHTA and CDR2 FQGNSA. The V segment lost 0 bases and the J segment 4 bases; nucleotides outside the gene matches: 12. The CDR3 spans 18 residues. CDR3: CASSLAGVLSGGRETQYF. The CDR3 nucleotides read TGTGCCAGCAGCTTAGCCGGGGTCCTAAGCGGGGGGCGAGAGACCCAGTACTTC.